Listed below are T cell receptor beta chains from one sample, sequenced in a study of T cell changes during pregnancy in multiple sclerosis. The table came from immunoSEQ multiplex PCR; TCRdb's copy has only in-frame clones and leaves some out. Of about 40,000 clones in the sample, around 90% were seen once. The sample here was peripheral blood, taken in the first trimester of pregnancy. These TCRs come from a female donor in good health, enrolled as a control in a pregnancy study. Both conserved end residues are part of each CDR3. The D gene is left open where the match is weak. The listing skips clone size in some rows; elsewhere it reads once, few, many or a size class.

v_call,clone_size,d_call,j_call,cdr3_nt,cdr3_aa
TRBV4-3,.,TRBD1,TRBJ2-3,TGCGCCAGCAGCCAAGAGGGGACAGATGATACGCAGTATTTT,CASSQEGTDDTQYF
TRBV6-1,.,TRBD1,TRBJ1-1,TGTGCCAGCAAAGACAGGGGGGTTCTGAACACTGAAGCTTTCTTT,CASKDRGVLNTEAFF
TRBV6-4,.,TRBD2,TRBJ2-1,TGTGCCAGCAGTGACACAGTGGCTAGCGGGGGGTCGGAGCAGTTCTTC,CASSDTVASGGSEQFF
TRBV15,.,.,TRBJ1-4,TGTGCCACCAGCAGAGATCCAGGGACTAATGAAAAACTGTTTTTT,CATSRDPGTNEKLFF
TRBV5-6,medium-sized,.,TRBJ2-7,TGTGCCAGCAGCTTAGGCAGGGCCTACGAGCAGTACTTC,CASSLGRAYEQYF
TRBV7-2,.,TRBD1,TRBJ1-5,TGTGCCAGCAGCCCGGGGACAGGGTTCAATCAGCCCCAGCATTTT,CASSPGTGFNQPQHF
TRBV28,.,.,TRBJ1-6,TGTGCCAGCAGTTTGATTTCAGGGAATTCACCCCTCCACTTT,CASSLISGNSPLHF
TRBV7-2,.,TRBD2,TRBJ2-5,TGTGCCAGCAGCTCAGTGGGACTAGCGGGGGGGCTGGAGACCCAGTACTTC,CASSSVGLAGGLETQYF
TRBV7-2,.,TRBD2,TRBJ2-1,TGTGCCAGCAGCACTAGCGGGAACAATGAGCAGTTCTTC,CASSTSGNNEQFF
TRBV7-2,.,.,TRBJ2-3,TGTGCCAGCAGCTTAGGTGGTAGCTCAGATACGCAGTATTTT,CASSLGGSSDTQYF
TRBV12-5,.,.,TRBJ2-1,TGTGCTAGTGGTCCCCCTGCGGGCTCCTACAATGAGCAGTTCTTC,CASGPPAGSYNEQFF